This T cell receptor beta chain was documented in a study of shared clonotypes between healthy human individuals. Study details: Samples came from a couple of female and three male donors aged 18 to 49.

V was pared by 0 bases and J by 6 bases, with 11 bases between. Germline CDR1 SGHNT, CDR2 YENEEA. The length of the CDR3 is 15 residues. General study points: Only a few donors were included, so the genetic and exposure-history diversity represented was limited.

Only in-frame clones appear in the TCRdb table, and some are missing; sequencing was by immunoSEQ multiplex PCR. This sample has 450,000 to 700,000 clones, with roughly 95% found just once. The naive CD8 fraction comprised CD45RO-negative cells positively selected for CCR7 and excluded terminally differentiated effector memory CD45RA+ cells. With respect to this clone: As yet, its antigen is unknown.

The TCR comes from a young woman in good health. The chain carries TRBV11-3 and TRBJ2-2, with D tentatively TRBD1 or TRBD2 (6 bases each). The sample comprised naive CD8+ T cells sorted from blood. The CDR3 is CASSLDRGAAGELFF. The DNA of the CDR3 is TGTGCCAGCAGCTTAGATAGGGGGGCAGCCGGGGAGCTGTTTTTT.